A selection of T cell receptor beta chains follows, all from one sample in a study of monozygotic twins with inflammatory bowel disease. Each CDR3 protein gets one entry in TCRdb, which reprocessed the 5' RACE reads and gives no DNA. The table lists about 380,000 distinct CDR3 sequences. The sample consisted of blood. Receptor source: a human donor with ulcerative colitis or Crohn's disease, or a healthy co-twin of an affected twin (not recorded which). CDR3s include the opening cysteine and the closing phenylalanine or tryptophan.

V: TRBV2
J: TRBJ2-2
CDR3: CASSTGTATGELFF

V: TRBV7-9
J: TRBJ2-3
CDR3: CASSSSWGPMTDTQYF

V: TRBV6-5
J: TRBJ2-6
CDR3: CASSYQSGSGANVLTF

V: TRBV30
J: TRBJ2-7
CDR3: CAWRPRLPSYEQYF

V: TRBV5-5
J: TRBJ1-2
CDR3: CASSLSRANPYGYTF

V: TRBV4-1
J: TRBJ2-5
CDR3: CASSQRLVGQETQYF

V: TRBV6-6
J: TRBJ1-1
CDR3: CASSLIGNTEAFF

V: TRBV6-1
J: TRBJ2-4
CDR3: CASSRWTGLAKNIQYF

V: TRBV5-1
J: TRBJ2-1
CDR3: CASRVAETSSYNEQFF

V: TRBV7-9
J: TRBJ2-5
CDR3: CASSSTGGEETQYF

V: TRBV20-1
J: TRBJ2-1
CDR3: CSAPGAFSGQGVGEQFF

V: TRBV6-1
J: TRBJ1-3
CDR3: CASSQGQGATGNTIYF

V: TRBV7-2
J: TRBJ2-5
CDR3: CASSLPGSQETQYF

V: TRBV4-1
J: TRBJ1-1
CDR3: CASSHGQGATEAFF

V: TRBV2
J: TRBJ2-1
CDR3: CASSEWSVNNEQFF

V: TRBV4-3
J: TRBJ2-1
CDR3: CASTSLPGNEQFF

V: TRBV5-1
J: TRBJ2-2
CDR3: CASTRDYTTGELFF

V: TRBV24-1
J: TRBJ1-4
CDR3: CATSDLMSTNEKLFF

V: TRBV5-6
J: TRBJ2-2
CDR3: CASSRGALTTGELFF

V: TRBV6-1
J: TRBJ1-3
CDR3: CASTPGERSGNTIYF

V: TRBV20-1
J: TRBJ1-1
CDR3: CSAIQGLNTEAFF

V: TRBV12-3/TRBV12-4
J: TRBJ2-3
CDR3: CASTLGLYHTDTQYF

V: TRBV12-3/TRBV12-4
J: TRBJ2-1
CDR3: CASSSLVHPNEQFF

V: TRBV6-5
J: TRBJ1-1
CDR3: CASSYDMNTEAFF

V: TRBV7-2
J: TRBJ1-4
CDR3: CASRRSWADEKLFF

V: TRBV7-3
J: TRBJ2-2
CDR3: CASRTGWDTGELFF

V: TRBV12-3/TRBV12-4
J: TRBJ2-3
CDR3: CASSLFQGASENTQYF

V: TRBV4-1
J: TRBJ1-4
CDR3: CASSQGTATNEKLFF

V: TRBV6-2/TRBV6-3
J: TRBJ2-7
CDR3: CASRPNTGTGGDQYF

V: TRBV12-3/TRBV12-4
J: TRBJ2-1
CDR3: CASSSGGGGMDEQFF

V: TRBV10-3
J: TRBJ2-1
CDR3: CAISLTPFGDNEQFF

V: TRBV24-1
J: TRBJ2-3
CDR3: CATSEKWDSTDTQYF

V: TRBV12-3/TRBV12-4
J: TRBJ2-7
CDR3: CASSPQGREQYF

V: TRBV6-5
J: TRBJ2-2
CDR3: CASSHRGQTGELFF

V: TRBV7-2
J: TRBJ1-2
CDR3: CASSLEVGRGDYGYTF

V: TRBV7-9
J: TRBJ2-1
CDR3: CASSPTGRYNEQFF

V: TRBV20-1
J: TRBJ1-5
CDR3: CSATPDGDQPQHF

V: TRBV6-1
J: TRBJ2-1
CDR3: CASSNPGARLEQFF

V: TRBV18
J: TRBJ2-7
CDR3: CASSATDGTDEQYF